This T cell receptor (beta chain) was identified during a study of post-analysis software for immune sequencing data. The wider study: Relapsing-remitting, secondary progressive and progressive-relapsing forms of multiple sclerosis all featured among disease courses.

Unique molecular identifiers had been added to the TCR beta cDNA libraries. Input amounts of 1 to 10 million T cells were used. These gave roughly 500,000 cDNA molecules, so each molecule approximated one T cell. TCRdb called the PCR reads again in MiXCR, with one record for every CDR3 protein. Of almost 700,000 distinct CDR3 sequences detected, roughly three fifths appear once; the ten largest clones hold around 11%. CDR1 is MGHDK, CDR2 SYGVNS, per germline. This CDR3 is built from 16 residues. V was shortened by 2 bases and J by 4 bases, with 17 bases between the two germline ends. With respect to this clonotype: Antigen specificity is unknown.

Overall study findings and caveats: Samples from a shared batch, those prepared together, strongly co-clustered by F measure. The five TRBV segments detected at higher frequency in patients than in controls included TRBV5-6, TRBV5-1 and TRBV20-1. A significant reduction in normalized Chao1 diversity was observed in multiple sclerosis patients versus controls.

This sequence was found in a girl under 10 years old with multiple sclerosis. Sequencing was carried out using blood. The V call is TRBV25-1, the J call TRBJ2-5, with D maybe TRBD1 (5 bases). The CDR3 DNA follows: TGTGCCAGCAGTGAAGGCGCAGGGCCTCAGGGAGAGACCCAGTACTTC. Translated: CASSEGAGPQGETQYF.